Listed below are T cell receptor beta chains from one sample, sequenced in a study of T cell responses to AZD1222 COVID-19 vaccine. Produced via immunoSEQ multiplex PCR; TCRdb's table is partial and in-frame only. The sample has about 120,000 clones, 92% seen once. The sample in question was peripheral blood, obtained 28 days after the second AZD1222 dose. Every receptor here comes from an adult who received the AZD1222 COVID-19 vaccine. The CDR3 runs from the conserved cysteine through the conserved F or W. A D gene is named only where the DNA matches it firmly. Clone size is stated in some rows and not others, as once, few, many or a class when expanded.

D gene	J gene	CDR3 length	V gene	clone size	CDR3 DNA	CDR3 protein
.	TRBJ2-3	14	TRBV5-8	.	TGTGCCAGCAGCCCGCTCTTGGGCACAGATACGCAGTATTTT	CASSPLLGTDTQYF
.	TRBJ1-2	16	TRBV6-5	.	TGTGCCAGCAGTTATGACGTGGGTACAGTTCGCGGTGGCTACACCTTC	CASSYDVGTVRGGYTF
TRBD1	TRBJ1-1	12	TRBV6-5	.	TGTGCCAGCAGGCGACAGGGCCCTGAAGCTTTCTTT	CASRRQGPEAFF
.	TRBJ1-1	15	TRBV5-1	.	TGCGCCAGCAGCTTGGTCCCAGGGACGAACACTGAAGCTTTCTTT	CASSLVPGTNTEAFF
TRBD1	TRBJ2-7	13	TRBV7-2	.	TGTGCCAGCAGCCGGGACAGGGGCTACGAGCAGTACTTC	CASSRDRGYEQYF
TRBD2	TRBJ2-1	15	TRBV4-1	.	TGCGCCAGCAACCAGCGGGGGAGCGTCTACAATGAGCAGTTCTTC	CASNQRGSVYNEQFF
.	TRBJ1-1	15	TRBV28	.	TGTGCCAGCAGTACCCCGGATTCAGGGAACACTGAAGCTTTCTTT	CASSTPDSGNTEAFF
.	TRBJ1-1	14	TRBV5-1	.	TGCGCCAGCAGCTTGGAAATGGGTACGCGGAAAGCTTTCTTT	CASSLEMGTRKAFF
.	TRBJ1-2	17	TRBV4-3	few	TGCGCCAGCAGCCTTATAGGTGCAGGAAGGGATAACTATGGCTACACCTTC	CASSLIGAGRDNYGYTF
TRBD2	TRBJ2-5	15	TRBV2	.	TGTGCCAGCAGTGGGGCGGGGGGGCCCCAAGAGACCCAGTACTTC	CASSGAGGPQETQYF
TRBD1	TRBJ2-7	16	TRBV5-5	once	TGTGCCAGCAGCTTGAGTTATGGGGACAGGGCGTTCGAGCAGTACTTC	CASSLSYGDRAFEQYF
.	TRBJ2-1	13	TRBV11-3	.	TGTGCCAGCAGCTTTGGACAGCGTTATGAGCAGTTCTTC	CASSFGQRYEQFF